These 10 T cell receptor beta chains were sequenced from one sample in a study of T cell responses to AZD1222 COVID-19 vaccine. This table comes from immunoSEQ multiplex PCR, and its TCRdb copy is limited to in-frame clones, with some not included. The sample holds approximately 89,000 clones, 92% seen once. Sequencing was performed on peripheral blood, taken on day 0 of AZD1222 vaccination. These receptors were taken from an adult in good health.

The V call is TRBV4-1, the J call TRBJ2-3; D ambiguous. The V end was cut by 2 bases, the J end by 9 bases, with 9 bases between. This CDR3 is 12 amino acids long. Germline CDR1 MGHRA, CDR2 YSYEKL. The CDR3 nucleotides are TGCGCCAGCAGCCAAAACCTAGAAACGCAGTATTTT. Amino acid sequence: CASSQNLETQYF.

V and J are TRBV7-6 and TRBJ2-6, with 8 bases fitting TRBD1. V lost 3 bases, J lost 2 bases, and 3 bases stayed unmatched. Germline values: CDR1 SGHVS, CDR2 FNYEAQ. The length of the CDR3 is 16 residues. In DNA form, the CDR3 reads TGTGCCAGCAGCTTGCAGGGGGCAACTGGGGCCAACGTCCTGACTTTC. The encoded protein is CASSLQGATGANVLTF. Full variable domain (outside the CDR3, taken from reference TRBV7-6 and TRBJ2-6): GAGVSQSPRYKVTKRGQDVALRCDPISGHVSLYWYRQALGQGPEFLTYFNYEAQQDKSGLPNDRFSAERPEGSISTLTIQRTEQRDSAMYRCASSLQGATGANVLTFGAGSRLTVL.

This clone was picked up a small number of times. V and J are TRBV20-1 and TRBJ1-2, with 8 bases that match TRBD1. Unmatched junction bases numbered 7, after V lost 3 bases and J lost 4 bases. CDR1 DFQATT and CDR2 SNEGSKA come from the germline V gene (reference sequence). CDR3 length: 14 residues. CDR3 residues: CSASRTGNSYGYTF. The CDR3 DNA reads as TGCAGTGCTAGTCGGACAGGGAATAGCTATGGCTACACCTTC.

The chain is built from TRBV28 and TRBJ2-6, with 10 bases identical to TRBD1. V gave up 8 bases and J gave up 0 bases; unmatched junction bases: 13. Germline V gene sequence: CDR1 MDHEN, CDR2 SYDVKM. CDR3 length equals 19 residues. CDR3 sequence reads: CASGRDRGIFSSGANVLTF. CDR3 bases: TGTGCCAGCGGACGGGACAGGGGTATATTTAGCTCTGGGGCCAACGTCCTGACTTTC.

The chain has TRBV2 and TRBJ1-5; possible D gene TRBD1, 5 bases. This CDR3 region has 15 residues. Per the germline V gene, CDR1 is SNHLY and CDR2 is FYNNEI. Trimming took 1 base from V and 5 from J, leaving 12 bases between them. DNA for the CDR3: TGTGCCAGCAGTGAAGGTCGGGGGGAGGATCAGCCCCAGCATTTT. It codes for CASSEGRGEDQPQHF.

This CDR3 reads CASTTIGDPTDTQYF. The CDR3 DNA sequence: TGTGCCAGCACCACTATTGGTGACCCCACAGATACGCAGTATTTT. The V gene is TRBV7-9, the J gene TRBJ2-3, with unresolved D. The V end was cut by 7 bases, the J end by 2 bases, with 16 bases between. CDR3 length: 15 residues. CDR1 SEHNR and CDR2 FQNEAQ come from the germline V gene (reference sequence).

The CDR3 reads CASSLNDRTQETQYF. The DNA for the CDR3 is TGTGCCAGCAGCTTGAACGACAGGACCCAAGAGACCCAGTACTTC. The chain is built from TRBV5-4 and TRBJ2-5, with D perhaps matching TRBD1 (6 bases). Between the trimmed V and J ends, which lost 1 base and 1 base, there was a span of 11 bases. The germline CDR1 and CDR2 sequences are SGHNT and YYREEE (reference sequence). This CDR3 spans 15 amino acids. The entire variable domain, with the rest obtained from reference TRBV5-4 and TRBJ2-5, is as follows: ETGVTQSPTHLIKTRGQQVTLRCSSQSGHNTVSWYQQALGQGPQFIFQYYREEENGRGNFPPRFSGLQFPNYSSELNVNALELDDSALYLCASSLNDRTQETQYFGPGTRLLVL.

As DNA, the CDR3 is TGTGCCAGCAGTTTAACGGGCGGGGGTTTAGACTACGAGCAGTACTTC. Its translation is CASSLTGGGLDYEQYF. V gene TRBV28 combines with J gene TRBJ2-7; 7 bases match TRBD2. Germline V gene data show CDR1 as MDHEN and CDR2 as SYDVKM. The CDR3 has 16 amino acids. Trimming at V came to 2 bases and at J to 3 bases, leaving 10 bases not matched to a gene.

The genes are TRBV4-3 and TRBJ2-1, with D maybe TRBD1 (6 bases). From germline, CDR1 is LGHNA and CDR2 YSLEER. V lost 0 bases and J lost 5, with 11 bases in between. The CDR3 runs 15 residues. The CDR3 is CASSQDSRDNNEQFF. The CDR3 DNA is TGCGCCAGCAGCCAAGATTCACGGGACAACAATGAGCAGTTCTTC.

The rearrangement links TRBV28 to TRBJ2-2; TRBD2 matches 8 bases. V dropped 9 bases and J dropped 4; count of bases not matched to a gene: 7. The length of the CDR3 is 14 residues. CDR1 is MDHEN and CDR2 is SYDVKM in the germline V gene. Here the CDR3 reads CASLFREGTGELFF. CDR3 in DNA: TGTGCCAGTCTATTCCGGGAGGGCACCGGGGAGCTGTTTTTT.